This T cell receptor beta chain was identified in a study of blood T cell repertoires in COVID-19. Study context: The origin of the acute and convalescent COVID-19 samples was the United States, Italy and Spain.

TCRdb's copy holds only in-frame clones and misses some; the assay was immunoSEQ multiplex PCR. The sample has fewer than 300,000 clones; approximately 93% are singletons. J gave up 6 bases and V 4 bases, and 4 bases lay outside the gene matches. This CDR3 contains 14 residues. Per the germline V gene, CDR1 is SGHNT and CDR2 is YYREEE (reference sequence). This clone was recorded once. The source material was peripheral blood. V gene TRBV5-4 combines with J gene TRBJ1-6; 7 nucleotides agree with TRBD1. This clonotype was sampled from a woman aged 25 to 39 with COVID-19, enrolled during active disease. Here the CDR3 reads CASSKTGTNSPLHF. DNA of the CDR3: TGTGCCAGCAGCAAGACAGGGACTAATTCACCCCTCCACTTT.